Detailed here is one T cell receptor (beta chain). The data originate from a study of blood T cell repertoires in COVID-19. Across the whole study: Acute and convalescent COVID-19 specimens originated in the United States, Italy and Spain. T cells, B-cell-depleted T cells, or PBMCs provided the cDNA or gDNA that served as material.

Germline values: CDR1 SGHVS, CDR2 FQNEAQ. This CDR3 is built from 16 residues. After removal of 6 bases from V and 5 bases from J, the junction contained 10 bases not matched to a gene. In the source study's methods: Amplification of reference gene primers was used by the study to estimate nucleated cell counts. Repertoires were generated with immunoSEQ multiplex PCR, while TCRdb's copy carries only in-frame clones and drops some. Clone size and the V and J calls come from that table; the DNA yielded D and trimming. The repertoire consists of more than 150,000 clones, with 70% to 90% occurring once and the leading ten covering less than 25%.

The sequencing sample was made of peripheral blood. The chain has TRBV7-8 and TRBJ2-2; TRBD2 agrees at 9 bases. This receptor was taken from a man between 65 and 80 years old with active or convalescent COVID-19. The CDR3 nucleotides are TGTGCCAGCAGGGCAACTGAAGCGGGAGGTACCGGGGAGCTGTTTTTT. Translation gives CASRATEAGGTGELFF.